A single sample is the source of the 29 T cell receptor beta chains below, sequenced in a study of identifying expanded T cells in peripheral blood. Method: immunoSEQ multiplex PCR; TCRdb's copy keeps in-frame clones and lacks some. The data hold under 150,000 clones, with about 86% observed a single time. Sample: blood. Receptor source: a person aged 18 to 70 in good health.

The genes are TRBV28 and TRBJ2-7; D is perhaps TRBD1 (6 bases). V was pared by 4 bases and J by 2 bases, with 9 bases between. The length of the CDR3 is 13 residues. Germline V CDR1 and CDR2: MDHEN, SYDVKM. CDR3 sequence (DNA): TGTGCCAGCAGTTCCTGGACAGCCTACGAGCAGTACTTC. This gives the protein CASSSWTAYEQYF.

The gene calls are TRBV11-2 and TRBJ2-4; 10 bases agree with TRBD1. J lost 8 bases, V lost 2 bases, and 6 bases had no gene match. The germline CDR1 and CDR2 sequences are SGHAT and FQNNGV. The length of the CDR3 is 15 residues. The CDR3 sequence: CASSLIGQGEDIQYF. The CDR3 nucleotides read TGTGCCAGCAGCTTAATCGGACAGGGGGAGGACATTCAGTACTTC.

The chain is built from TRBV19 and TRBJ2-3, with D perhaps matching TRBD2 (5 bases). The germline V gene encodes CDR1 LNHDA and CDR2 SQIVND (reference sequence). V was trimmed by 4 bases and J by 6 bases, leaving 14 bases between them. The CDR3 extends over 14 amino acids. The CDR3 DNA reads as TGTGCCAGTAGTACACCGGGGTCTACGGATACGCAGTATTTT. This encodes CASSTPGSTDTQYF.

This clone was seen only a few times. This chain uses TRBV29-1 with TRBJ2-3; 7 nucleotides agree with TRBD2. The CDR3 is 20 amino acids. V shed 2 bases and J 0 bases; nucleotides not matched to a gene: 20. Germline assignment: CDR1 SQVTM and CDR2 ANQGSEA. The CDR3 here is CSVESGSAGEWGISTDTQYF. The CDR3 DNA is TGCAGCGTTGAATCTGGTAGCGCGGGAGAATGGGGCATTAGCACAGATACGCAGTATTTT.

The chain links TRBV2 to TRBJ2-3; weak D call: TRBD1 (5 bases). The CDR3 is 15 amino acids. Trimming removed 6 bases from V and 0 bases from J, with 13 bases in between. The germline V gene encodes CDR1 SNHLY and CDR2 FYNNEI. CDR3 bases: TGTGCCAGCAGCCTACTCAGGACAAGCACAGATACGCAGTATTTT. Encoded protein: CASSLLRTSTDTQYF.

This clone was seen once. V gene TRBV7-9 combines with J gene TRBJ1-3; D call uncertain. Germline loops: CDR1 SEHNR, CDR2 FQNEAQ (reference sequence). The CDR3 length is 14 residues. With 1 base removed from V and 3 bases from J, the gap between germline ends came to 7 bases. The CDR3 reads CASSLGEVGNTIYF. CDR3 DNA: TGTGCCAGCAGCTTAGGAGAGGTTGGAAACACCATATATTTT.

The V and J genes are TRBV6-6 and TRBJ2-2; TRBD1 is a possible D gene (6 bases). Germline CDR1 is MNHNY and CDR2 is SVGAGI (reference sequence). This CDR3 comprises 15 residues. The germline V and J ends were trimmed by 4 bases and 5 bases, with 14 bases remaining between them. CDR3: CASSSTTGFTGELFF. In DNA form, the CDR3 reads TGTGCCAGCAGTTCAACGACAGGTTTTACCGGGGAGCTGTTTTTT.

The genes are TRBV9 and TRBJ2-2; 8 bases are shared with TRBD1. Germline V gene sequence: CDR1 SGDLS, CDR2 YYNGEE. The V segment lost 0 bases and the J segment 0 bases; nucleotides outside the gene matches: 1. CDR3 length: 16 residues. Written as DNA, the CDR3 is TGTGCCAGCAGCGTAGGGGACAGGCCGAACACCGGGGAGCTGTTTTTT. Translated: CASSVGDRPNTGELFF.

The chain recombines TRBV2 with TRBJ1-1; D is uncertain. V was clipped by 4 bases and J by 4 bases, with 16 bases between them. The germline CDR1 and CDR2 sequences are SNHLY and FYNNEI. The CDR3 loop spans 15 amino acids. The CDR3 loop reads CASSVVPGLGTEAFF. The DNA of the CDR3 is TGTGCCAGCAGTGTGGTTCCGGGGTTGGGCACTGAAGCTTTCTTT.

About this clone: This specimen includes other DNA sequences encoding the same CDR3. CDR3 nucleotide sequence: TGTGCCAGCAGTCTGGGGATGAACACTGAAGCTTTCTTT. Its protein product is CASSLGMNTEAFF. The chain employs TRBV11-3 and TRBJ1-1; D remains ambiguous. Trimming left V 6 bases short and J 0 bases short, with 8 bases between. Germline CDR1 and CDR2: SGHNT and YENEEA. The CDR3 extends over 13 amino acids. Full variable domain (missing parts from reference TRBV11-3 and TRBJ1-1): EAGVVQSPRYKIIEKKQPVAFWCNPISGHNTLYWYLQNLGQGPELLIRYENEEAVDDSQLPKDRFSAERLKGVDSTLKIQPAELGDSAVYLCASSLGMNTEAFFGQGTRLTVV.

CDR3 in amino acids: CASSLGGGQEQFF. CDR3 bases: TGTGCCAGCAGCTTAGGTGGGGGGCAAGAGCAGTTCTTC. The V and J genes are TRBV7-9 and TRBJ2-1; the D call may be TRBD1 or TRBD2 (6 bases each). V dropped 1 base and J dropped 10 bases, with 11 bases sitting between them. The CDR3 contains 13 residues. Per germline, CDR1 SEHNR and CDR2 FQNEAQ (reference sequence).

The V call is TRBV11-3, the J call TRBJ1-1; D possibly corresponds to TRBD1 (6 bases). The germline V gene encodes CDR1 SGHNT and CDR2 YENEEA. V was pared by 1 base and J by 5 bases, with 14 bases between. The CDR3 is 15 residues long. The CDR3 nucleotides read TGTGCCAGCAGCTTAGGAGGGATGAGGGGGACTGAAGCTTTCTTT. This encodes CASSLGGMRGTEAFF.

V is TRBV7-8 and J is TRBJ2-7; D gene unclear. Deletions cut 5 bases from V and 4 bases from J, with 9 bases between. This CDR3 comprises 12 residues. In germline, CDR1 is SGHVS, CDR2 FQNEAQ. CDR3 sequence reads: CASSPEPYEQYF. The CDR3 nucleotides are TGTGCCAGCAGCCCAGAACCTTACGAGCAGTACTTC.

This clone was seen just once. The chain combines TRBV9 with TRBJ2-1; TRBD1 matches 7 bases. CDR1 is SGDLS, CDR2 YYNGEE, per germline. V lost 4 bases to trimming and J lost 7 bases; unmatched junction nucleotides: 11. CDR3 size: 15 residues. In DNA form, the CDR3 reads TGTGCCAGCAGCTCCAGACAGGGTTTATTGAATGAGCAGTTCTTC. It encodes CASSSRQGLLNEQFF.

This clone was seen a single time. Germline is not matched at one junction end, which may reflect a read error. The chain is built from TRBV7-2 and TRBJ2-3, with D perhaps TRBD2 (6 bases). The CDR3 consists of 12 residues. Per the germline V gene, CDR1 is SGHTA and CDR2 is FQGNSA. CDR3 amino acids: CASSFAGTSFHF. In DNA, the CDR3 is TGTGCCAGCAGCTTCGCTGGGACTTCGTTCCATTTT.

This chain uses TRBV5-1 with TRBJ2-3, with D possibly TRBD1 on 6 matching bases. V was cut by 4 bases and J by 4 bases, with 16 bases left in between. This CDR3 region has 15 residues. Germline assignment: CDR1 SGHRS and CDR2 YFSETQ. CDR3 DNA: TGCGCCAGCAGCCAGGGACACCAAGGCGCAGATACGCAGTATTTT. Its translation is CASSQGHQGADTQYF. The variable domain in full, completed from reference TRBV5-1 and TRBJ2-3, reads KAGVTQTPRYLIKTRGQQVTLSCSPISGHRSVSWYQQTPGQGLQFLFEYFSETQRNKGNFPGRFSGRQFSNSRSEMNVSTLELGDSALYLCASSQGHQGADTQYFGPGTRLTVL.

As concerns this clone: The sample holds other DNA sequences that translate to the same CDR3. This CDR3 is CASSLGRYTEAFF. CDR3 nucleotide sequence: TGTGCCAGCAGCTTGGGGAGGTACACTGAAGCTTTCTTT. V and J are TRBV11-3 and TRBJ1-1; D remains unclear. The CDR3 length is 13 residues. Trimming pared 3 bases from V and 3 bases from J, leaving 8 bases between. Germline lookup yields CDR1 SGHNT and CDR2 YENEEA.

The chain links TRBV7-2 to TRBJ2-3; no firm D call. The CDR3 contains 15 residues. V lost 2 bases and J 1 base, leaving 10 bases between the germline ends. CDR1 is SGHTA and CDR2 is FQGNSA in the germline V gene. The DNA for the CDR3 is TGTGCCAGCAGCTTAAGTGTAAGTCGCACAGATACGCAGTATTTT. It is translated as CASSLSVSRTDTQYF.

V usage is TRBV6-6 and J usage is TRBJ1-5, with D possibly being TRBD1 (5 bases). The CDR3 contains 13 residues. Germline V lookup: CDR1 MNHNY, CDR2 SVGAGI (reference sequence). Trimming stripped 11 bases from V and 0 bases from J, with 11 bases between. CDR3 in DNA: TGTGCCGGTAGGGGATATAGCAATCAGCCCCAGCATTTT. Its translation: CAGRGYSNQPQHF.

This clone was detected only once. CDR3 nucleotides: TGCGCCAGCAGCCAAATCGGAGGGCAAGAGACCCAGTACTTC. Residues: CASSQIGGQETQYF. V and J are TRBV5-1 and TRBJ2-5, with a tentative D call TRBD2 (6 bases). The CDR3 loop spans 14 amino acids. V lost 4 bases, J lost 2 bases, and 12 bases lay in between. Germline assignment: CDR1 SGHRS and CDR2 YFSETQ.

The CDR3 region is CASSQGFGSTDTQYF. DNA of the CDR3: TGTGCCAGCAGCCAAGGCTTCGGGAGCACAGATACGCAGTATTTT. The V gene is TRBV4-2, the J gene TRBJ2-3; D ambiguous. Between the trimmed V and J ends, which lost 1 base and 0 bases, there was a span of 8 bases. The CDR3 length is 15 residues. Per germline, CDR1 LGHNA and CDR2 YNFKEQ.

The V and J genes are TRBV5-8 and TRBJ2-1; maybe TRBD2 (5 bases). The germline V gene has CDR1 SGHTS and CDR2 YDEGEE. The CDR3 consists of 18 residues. V dropped 2 bases and J dropped 0 bases, with 18 bases sitting between them. The CDR3 DNA sequence: TGTGCCAGCAGCTTTCCCTTAAGGACTTTCCGCTCCTACAATGAGCAGTTCTTC. The encoded protein is CASSFPLRTFRSYNEQFF. The variable domain in full, with the rest retrieved from reference TRBV5-8 and TRBJ2-1, is EAGVTQSPTHLIKTRGQQATLRCSPISGHTSVYWYQQALGLGLQFLLWYDEGEERNRGNFPPRFSGRQFPNYSSELNVNALELEDSALYLCASSFPLRTFRSYNEQFFGPGTRLTVL.

The table lists this clone with a count of one. The chain has TRBV14 and TRBJ2-7; no clear D. The germline CDR1 and CDR2 sequences are SGHDN and FVKESK. The CDR3 has 12 residues. The V end lost 5 bases, the J end lost 4 bases, and 9 bases lay between the germline ends. The CDR3 region has the DNA TGTGCCAGCAGCTGGGCAGGTTACGAGCAGTACTTC. It specifies CASSWAGYEQYF.

This chain connects TRBV28 to TRBJ2-4, with TRBD2 identical over 12 bases. Germline CDR1 is MDHEN and CDR2 is SYDVKM. The V segment lost 4 bases and the J segment 0 bases; nucleotides outside the gene matches: 4. The CDR3 has 17 amino acids. The CDR3 protein is CASSSSGRALAKNIQYF. In nucleotides, the CDR3 is TGTGCCAGCAGTTCTAGCGGGAGGGCACTAGCCAAAAACATTCAGTACTTC.

The gene calls are TRBV5-1 and TRBJ2-7; possibly TRBD1 for D (5 bases). The CDR3 has 15 amino acids. Germline CDR1 SGHRS, CDR2 YFSETQ. V lost 4 bases and J lost 2, with 16 bases in between. In DNA form, the CDR3 reads TGCGCCAGCAGCCGTCTGAAGGGGTCCGCCTACGAGCAGTACTTC. This gives the protein CASSRLKGSAYEQYF.

The chain links TRBV5-1 to TRBJ1-2; D not certain. This CDR3 contains 12 residues. CDR1 and CDR2 (germline): SGHRS, YFSETQ. The ends were cut back, 5 bases at V and 7 bases at J, with 12 bases in the middle. The CDR3: CASSIEGGGYTF. The CDR3 DNA follows: TGCGCCAGCAGTATAGAAGGTGGTGGCTACACCTTC.

This chain links TRBV5-4 with TRBJ2-5, with D possibly matching TRBD2 (7 bases). Trimming removed 1 base from V and 5 bases from J, with 15 bases in between. Germline V CDR1 and CDR2: SGHNT, YYREEE (reference sequence). The CDR3 totals 15 residues. Written as DNA, the CDR3 is TGTGCCAGCAGCTTGCAGGGGAGGGGGTCGGAGACCCAGTACTTC. This translates into CASSLQGRGSETQYF.

The V call is TRBV11-3, the J call TRBJ2-7, with a tentative D call TRBD2 (6 bases). CDR1 is SGHNT, CDR2 YENEEA, per germline. Trimming shortened V by 3 bases and J by 2 bases, and 8 bases separated the two germline ends. This CDR3 spans 13 amino acids. The CDR3 loop is CASSFSGAYEQYF. The CDR3 DNA reads as TGTGCCAGCAGCTTTTCGGGGGCCTACGAGCAGTACTTC.

The J gene is TRBJ2-3, the V gene TRBV9, with D perhaps assigned TRBD1 or TRBD2 (5 bases each). The length of the CDR3 is 13 residues. The ends were cut back, 6 bases at V and 5 bases at J, with 13 bases in the middle. CDR1 is SGDLS and CDR2 is YYNGEE in the germline V gene. This chain's CDR3 is CASNRDPGDTQYF. In DNA form, the CDR3 reads TGTGCCAGCAACCGGGACCCGGGAGATACGCAGTATTTT.